This entry features one T cell receptor beta chain sequence. RNA was extracted and reverse transcribed into cDNA as the sequencing template. The protocol was immunoSEQ multiplex PCR, while the TCRdb copy is restricted to in-frame clones and leaves out a portion. The table includes some 120,000 clones, roughly three fifths detected once. Trimming removed 6 bases at V and 3 bases at J, with 7 bases between. The length of the CDR3 is 12 residues. Germline V gene data show CDR1 as SGHKS and CDR2 as YYEKEE (reference sequence). The entry originates in a study of CD8+ T cells in alopecia areata. This receptor was identified in a human donor with alopecia areata. The sample consisted of CD4+ T cells sorted from blood, taken at week 0. V usage is TRBV5-5 and J usage is TRBJ2-4; D is undetermined. This CDR3 reads CASTDGKNIQYF. DNA of the CDR3: TGTGCCAGCACAGACGGCAAAAACATTCAGTACTTC.